The clone carrying this T cell receptor beta chain occurred a few times. Its antigen is currently unknown. The sample belongs to a study of CD8+CD57+ T cells in acquired aplastic anemia. Study details: CD4+ and CD8+ cells, once sorted, gave DNA averaging roughly 3 ug.

The template used for profiling TCR beta VDJ and CDR3 was genomic DNA. TCRdb reprocessed the reads via MiXCR and lists one record per CDR3 protein. The profile shows 90,000 to 130,000 distinct CDR3 sequences, 50% to 65% of them singletons. The CDR3 is made up of 16 amino acids. Germline V gene lookup returns CDR1 MGHDK and CDR2 SYGVNS. V was clipped by 8 bases and J by 0 bases, with 20 bases between them. Study-level points and caveats: Patients had about 31 CD8+ CDR3 sequences in common with controls (the shared set).

Input material: sorted CD4+, CD8+, or CD8+CD57+ T cells (not recorded which) from PBMCs. This TCR was sampled from a human donor in good health, serving as a control. The chain couples TRBV25-1 to TRBJ2-7; possibly TRBD1 or TRBD2 for D (6 bases each). This CDR3 reads CASSSGDGGSSYEQYF. CDR3 DNA sequence: TGTGCCAGCTCTAGTGGTGACGGGGGCAGCTCCTACGAGCAGTACTTC.